Detailed here is one T cell receptor beta chain. What it recognizes is unknown. The data were obtained in a study of T cell repertoires in cytomegalovirus infection. Study at large: The authors relied on CMV epitopes, both recently identified HLA-C-restricted and well-studied HLA-B-restricted. Carrying CMV and the relevant HLA type showed in public TCR beta signatures. The study, taken as a whole, reports: Summed frequency of public TCR beta families distinguished CMV carriers with the relevant HLA. Ex vivo, HLA-C-restricted CMV-specific TCR beta clonotypes prevailed over the rest of the response.

V lost 7 bases and J 3 bases, leaving 21 bases between the germline ends. Germline V gene sequence: CDR1 SNHLY, CDR2 FYNNEI. The CDR3 length is 16 residues. Using its own MiXCR run on the reads, TCRdb lists one record per CDR3 protein. The sample has over 250,000 distinct CDR3 sequences; approximately 22% are singletons. Sequencing was performed on cultured PBMCs, taken from culture after CMV antigen stimulation. The chain links TRBV2 to TRBJ2-5; D gene uncertain. This TCR derives from a human donor in good health (CMV status not recorded). Some clones in this sample may be carry-over from other donors' samples. In DNA, the CDR3 is TGTGCCAGCACCGAACCCCTTATACCAGGAGAAGAGACCCAGTACTTC. This encodes CASTEPLIPGEETQYF.